What follows are 19 T cell receptor beta chains derived from one specimen sequenced in a study of shared clonotypes between healthy human individuals. Using immunoSEQ multiplex PCR, the repertoire was profiled, and TCRdb retains in-frame clones only, with some absent. In the table there are a few million clones, about 94% of which are singletons. Positive CCR7 selection of CD45RO-negative cells yielded the naive CD8 cells, and terminally differentiated effector memory CD45RA+ cells were excluded. The sample comprised naive CD8+ T cells from PBMCs. The receptors here all came from a man aged 18 to 35 in good health. Some clones in this sample may be carry-over from other donors' samples.

The chain couples TRBV10-2 to TRBJ1-2, with D perhaps matching TRBD1 (6 bases). This CDR3 has 13 amino acids. V lost 3 bases and J 4 bases, leaving 9 bases between the germline ends. Germline values: CDR1 WSHSY, CDR2 SAAADI. CDR3 region: CASSDARGYGYTF. The CDR3 region has the DNA TGCGCCAGCAGTGACGCCAGGGGCTATGGCTACACCTTC.

The chain recombines TRBV9 with TRBJ2-7; 11 bases are a match to TRBD2. The CDR3 sequence is 14 residues long. CDR1 is SGDLS and CDR2 is YYNGEE in the germline V gene. The J segment lost 3 bases and the V segment lost 8 bases, leaving 7 bases of the junction unmatched. The CDR3, as DNA: TGTGCCAGTGGACAGGGGACTAGCGGCTACGAGCAGTACTTC. Translated, it gives CASGQGTSGYEQYF.

This rearrangement joins TRBV13 to TRBJ2-6; D is uncertain. Trimming cost V 0 bases and J 1 base, with 7 bases left between them. The CDR3 is 16 residues long. From germline, CDR1 is PRHDT and CDR2 FYEKMQ (reference sequence). CDR3: CASSLGRVSGANVLTF. CDR3 DNA: TGTGCCAGCAGCTTAGGCCGCGTGTCTGGGGCCAACGTCCTGACTTTC.

The chain uses TRBV5-1 and TRBJ2-7; a weak D match, TRBD2 (6 bases). This CDR3 spans 17 amino acids. CDR1 SGHRS and CDR2 YFSETQ come from the germline V gene. V was cut by 3 bases and J by 0 bases, with 19 bases left in between. CDR3 coding DNA: TGCGCCAGCAGCTCGGGACTCCCACACGACAGCTCCTACGAGCAGTACTTC. It codes for CASSSGLPHDSSYEQYF.

This chain uses TRBV7-9 with TRBJ2-6; D gene uncertain. V dropped 2 bases and J dropped 4 bases, with 15 bases sitting between them. From germline, CDR1 is SEHNR and CDR2 FQNEAQ (reference sequence). The CDR3 sequence is 17 residues long. CDR3 sequence (DNA): TGTGCCAGCAGCTTAAGGGAAGGTATCTCGGGGGCCAACGTCCTGACTTTC. It specifies CASSLREGISGANVLTF.

The CDR3 DNA reads TGTGCCATCAGCGTAGCGGGACACACAGATACGCAGTATTTT. This codes for CAISVAGHTDTQYF. This chain joins TRBV10-3 and TRBJ2-3; TRBD2 agrees at 8 bases. V trimming: 6 bases; J trimming: 2 bases; junction bases outside the gene matches: 4. CDR3 length equals 14 residues. The V gene's germline CDR1 is ENHRY and CDR2 SYGVKD.

The chain has TRBV6-5 and TRBJ2-3; no firm D call. Germline V gene sequence: CDR1 MNHEY, CDR2 SVGAGI. V was cut by 2 bases and J by 2 bases, with 8 bases left in between. CDR3 length: 14 residues. The CDR3 region is CASSYGQITDTQYF. The CDR3 DNA reads as TGTGCCAGCAGTTACGGGCAAATCACAGATACGCAGTATTTT.

The chain has TRBV27 and TRBJ2-5; TRBD1 matches 8 bases. The germline V gene has CDR1 MNHEY and CDR2 SMNVEV (reference sequence). The CDR3 contains 16 residues. V lost 5 bases, J lost 4 bases, and 12 bases stayed unmatched. CDR3 in amino acids: CASSPSTGDKVETQYF. In DNA form, the CDR3 reads TGTGCCAGCAGTCCCTCGACAGGGGATAAGGTAGAGACCCAGTACTTC.

Here the CDR3 DNA reads TGTGCCAGCAGCGGGGGGATCGGCATTCAGTACTTC. Residues: CASSGGIGIQYF. The rearrangement joins TRBV9 to TRBJ2-4; D may be TRBD1 or TRBD2 (5 bases each). The length of the CDR3 is 12 residues. With 3 bases removed from V and 9 bases from J, the gap between germline ends came to 10 bases. Looked up from germline, CDR1 is SGDLS and CDR2 is YYNGEE.

The chain employs TRBV11-2 and TRBJ2-1; 8 nucleotides line up with TRBD2. The V gene's germline CDR1 is SGHAT and CDR2 FQNNGV. V lost 5 bases and J lost 6; bases outside the gene matches: 9. The CDR3 is made up of 15 amino acids. CDR3 in DNA: TGTGCCAGCAGCATCCACCTCGGACTAGCCAATGAGCAGTTCTTC. Protein product: CASSIHLGLANEQFF.

The chain carries TRBV29-1 and TRBJ2-1; TRBD1 agrees at 7 bases. The CDR3 spans 11 residues. The germline gives CDR1 SQVTM, CDR2 ANQGSEA. After removal of 7 bases from V and 7 bases from J, the junction contained 4 bases not matched to a gene. CDR3 DNA: TGCAGCGGGACGACAGGGAATGAGCAGTTCTTC. Protein sequence: CSGTTGNEQFF.

This clone has only a few counts. At the DNA level, this CDR3 is encoded by other sequences in the same sample as well. The rearrangement joins TRBV27 to TRBJ1-1; tentative D call: TRBD1 (5 bases). CDR1 and CDR2 (germline): MNHEY, SMNVEV (reference sequence). CDR3 length: 15 amino acids. V shed 0 bases and J shed 0 bases, with 8 bases lying between them. CDR3 nucleotide sequence: TGTGCCAGCAGTTTATCGCGAGGGGTGAACACTGAAGCTTTCTTT. It specifies CASSLSRGVNTEAFF.

The gene calls are TRBV7-8 and TRBJ1-1; no clear D gene. Per the germline V gene, CDR1 is SGHVS and CDR2 is FQNEAQ. V lost 0 bases to trimming and J lost 4 bases, with 18 bases between them. The CDR3 runs 17 residues. The CDR3 sequence is CASSLAYPKRGFTEAFF. The CDR3, as DNA: TGTGCCAGCAGCTTAGCGTACCCAAAGAGAGGTTTCACTGAAGCTTTCTTT. Variable domain in full (rest from reference TRBV7-8 and TRBJ1-1): GAGVSQSPRYKVAKRGQDVALRCDPISGHVSLFWYQQALGQGPEFLTYFQNEAQLDKSGLPSDRFFAERPEGSVSTLKIQRTQQEDSAVYLCASSLAYPKRGFTEAFFGQGTRLTVV.

This chain joins TRBV19 and TRBJ2-1; D not resolved. From germline, CDR1 is LNHDA and CDR2 SQIVND (reference sequence). V lost 3 bases and J 2 bases, leaving 11 bases between the germline ends. The CDR3 spans 15 residues. This CDR3 reads CASSIRLPPYNEQFF. CDR3 bases: TGTGCCAGTAGTATTAGATTGCCCCCCTACAATGAGCAGTTCTTC.

Worth noting for this clone: The sample holds other DNA sequences that translate to the same CDR3. CDR3 nucleotide sequence: TGTGCCAGCAGTGTGTGGGGGAATGAGCAGTTCTTC. It codes for CASSVWGNEQFF. The rearrangement links TRBV28 to TRBJ2-1, with D perhaps TRBD1 or TRBD2 (5 bases each). Between the trimmed V and J ends, which lost 5 bases and 7 bases, there was a span of 9 bases. The CDR3 is 12 amino acids. From germline, CDR1 is MDHEN and CDR2 SYDVKM.

The rearrangement joins TRBV27 to TRBJ2-7; TRBD2 matches at 9 bases. The J segment lost 5 bases and the V segment lost 5 bases, leaving 10 bases of the junction unmatched. CDR3 length equals 15 residues. Germline values: CDR1 MNHEY, CDR2 SMNVEV (reference sequence). CDR3 loop: CASSRGASGTNEQYF. DNA for the CDR3: TGTGCCAGCAGTCGGGGGGCTAGCGGGACCAACGAGCAGTACTTC.

The rearrangement joins TRBV19 to TRBJ2-1, with 14 bases matching TRBD2. In germline, CDR1 is LNHDA, CDR2 SQIVND (reference sequence). The CDR3 runs 17 residues. Trimming took 3 bases from V and 4 from J; bases not matched to a gene: 5. The CDR3 here is CASSIPGLAGAYNEQFF. The CDR3, as DNA: TGTGCCAGTAGTATCCCGGGACTAGCGGGAGCATACAATGAGCAGTTCTTC. Drawing the rest from reference TRBV19 and TRBJ2-1, the complete variable domain is DGGITQSPKYLFRKEGQNVTLSCEQNLNHDAMYWYRQDPGQGLRLIYYSQIVNDFQKGDIAEGYSVSREKKESFPLTVTSAQKNPTAFYLCASSIPGLAGAYNEQFFGPGTRLTVL.

V and J are TRBV10-3 and TRBJ2-7; D not certain. Germline V gives CDR1 ENHRY, CDR2 SYGVKD. The CDR3 runs 12 residues. The V end lost 10 bases, the J end lost 5 bases, and 15 bases lay between the germline ends. DNA for the CDR3: TGTGCCACGGCAGACCTGCCCCACGAGCAGTACTTC. It encodes CATADLPHEQYF.

V and J are TRBV7-9 and TRBJ2-5; 11 bases are shared with TRBD2. Germline V lookup: CDR1 SEHNR, CDR2 FQNEAQ (reference sequence). The trim removed 1 base at V and 1 base at J, leaving 5 bases unmatched. The CDR3 has 17 residues. The CDR3 here is CASSLEGTSGIQETQYF. The CDR3 coding sequence is TGTGCCAGCAGCTTAGAAGGGACTAGCGGTATCCAAGAGACCCAGTACTTC.